One and the same sample provided the 10 T cell receptor beta chains below, sequenced in a study of beta chain features in type 1 diabetes (dated by TCRdb to 2017 to 2018). Libraries were made using the immunoSEQ multiplex PCR assay. All of the isolated RNA was reverse transcribed with the High Capacity cDNA Reverse Transcription Kit, so expressed TCRB transcripts were sequenced. This immuneACCESS table, as held by TCRdb, lists in-frame sequences with V and J called but not all clones. Of the missing ones, under half trace to an unresolved V gene in checked studies; the others have no known cause. A total of roughly 610,000 clones appear in this sample, around 16% of them only once. Of the sample, about 0.097% falls within the top ten clones. The sample was naive CD4+ T cells from blood. This specimen's cell subset or site label, interpreted: true naive CD4+ T cells. These receptors were collected from a man aged 18-30 years in good health.

This clone was found a few times. The chain joins TRBV19 to TRBJ2-7; 9 bases agree with TRBD1. V dropped 4 bases and J dropped 1; count of bases not matched to a gene: 5. Germline lookup yields CDR1 LNHDA and CDR2 SQIVND (reference sequence). This CDR3 is 15 amino acids long. The CDR3 DNA is TGTGCCAGTAGTAGCCCCGGGACAGGGTCCTACGAGCAGTACTTC. As protein: CASSSPGTGSYEQYF.

The chain joins TRBV4-2 to TRBJ2-7; possible D gene TRBD1, 6 bases. The CDR3 has 15 residues. Per the germline V gene, CDR1 is LGHNA and CDR2 is YNFKEQ. With 0 bases removed from V and 3 bases from J, the gap between germline ends came to 12 bases. The CDR3 coding sequence is TGTGCCAGCAGCCAAGATTTACAGGGCGGCTACGAGCAGTACTTC. Translated: CASSQDLQGGYEQYF.

This clone came up a few times. V and J are TRBV29-1 and TRBJ1-1; unclear D gene. Trimming shortened V by 1 base and J by 0 bases, and 12 bases separated the two germline ends. This CDR3 spans 15 amino acids. Germline CDR1 reads SQVTM; CDR2 reads ANQGSEA. For the CDR3, the DNA is TGCAGCGTTGAAGGGTGGGCCGGACTGAACACTGAAGCTTTCTTT. Amino acids: CSVEGWAGLNTEAFF.

This chain joins TRBV7-2 and TRBJ2-3; no clear D gene. The CDR3 runs to 13 residues. From germline, CDR1 is SGHTA and CDR2 FQGNSA. The V end lost 1 base, the J end lost 7 bases, and 9 bases lay between the germline ends. The CDR3 nucleotides are TGTGCCAGCAGCTTAGAGCCGCGATATACGCAGTATTTT. This encodes CASSLEPRYTQYF.

This rearrangement joins TRBV7-6 to TRBJ2-7; D call uncertain. From germline, CDR1 is SGHVS and CDR2 FNYEAQ. This CDR3 comprises 17 residues. Trimming took off 1 base at V and 4 bases at J, with 20 bases between the two ends. The CDR3 reads CASSLGPSAARGYEQYF. The DNA of the CDR3 is TGTGCCAGCAGCTTAGGCCCCTCGGCCGCACGTGGGTACGAGCAGTACTTC.

This chain uses TRBV18 with TRBJ2-7; D not resolved. The CDR3 has 13 amino acids. Germline CDR1 is KGHSH and CDR2 is LQKENI. The V end lost 1 base, the J end lost 3 bases, and 7 bases lay between the germline ends. CDR3 in DNA: TGTGCCAGCTCACCACAACACGGCTACGAGCAGTACTTC. It specifies CASSPQHGYEQYF. The complete variable domain, with remaining parts taken from reference TRBV18 and TRBJ2-7, reads NAGVMQNPRHLVRRRGQEARLRCSPMKGHSHVYWYRQLPEEGLKFMVYLQKENIIDESGMPKERFSAEFPKEGPSILRIQQVVRGDSAAYFCASSPQHGYEQYFGPGTRLTVT.

The V call is TRBV6-1, the J call TRBJ1-5; the D gene is possibly TRBD1 (5 bases). V was shortened by 6 bases and J by 4 bases, with 16 bases between the two germline ends. The CDR3 length is 15 residues. CDR1 MNHNS and CDR2 SASEGT come from the germline V gene. CDR3 nucleotide sequence: TGTGCCAGCAGAGAGGGGCCCGGGAAGAATCAGCCCCAGCATTTT. This sequence encodes CASREGPGKNQPQHF.

This chain uses TRBV4-1 with TRBJ1-4, with D possibly being TRBD1 (6 bases). Germline CDR1 is MGHRA and CDR2 is YSYEKL. The CDR3 sequence is 17 residues long. Trimming stripped 3 bases from V and 9 bases from J, with 23 bases between. CDR3 sequence: CASSQDLGQTFRKKLFF. CDR3 coding DNA: TGCGCCAGCAGCCAGGACCTCGGACAGACTTTTCGGAAAAAACTGTTTTTT.

The rearrangement uses TRBV28 and TRBJ2-3, with D possibly TRBD2 on 6 matching bases. CDR1 and CDR2 (germline): MDHEN, SYDVKM. Trimming took 6 bases from V and 2 from J, leaving 18 bases between them. The CDR3 contains 16 residues. The CDR3 loop is CASSSLGSAITDTQYF. The DNA of the CDR3 is TGTGCCAGCAGCTCCCTCGGGAGCGCTATCACAGATACGCAGTATTTT.

The table lists this clone with a few counts. A junction end diverges from the germline sequence, so it may reflect a read error. This chain uses TRBV4-2 with TRBJ1-4; 7 bases are shared with TRBD1. In germline, CDR1 is LGHNA, CDR2 YNFKEQ. The CDR3 consists of 12 residues. The CDR3 sequence: CASSQDNRGKIF. For the CDR3, the DNA is TGTGCCAGCAGCCAAGATAACAGGGGCAAAATTTTT.